This record concerns one T cell receptor (beta chain) sequence. V was pared by 3 bases and J by 7 bases, with 11 bases of the junction left unmatched. CDR3 length: 18 residues. Germline loops: CDR1 SGHRS, CDR2 YFSETQ. Under the authors' procedure: Reference gene primer amplification gave estimated nucleated cell counts. Method: immunoSEQ multiplex PCR; TCRdb's copy keeps in-frame clones and lacks some. V and J calls and clone size are those listed in that table; D and trimming were worked out from the DNA. This sample carries 130,000 to 150,000 clones, around 79% of them seen once, and the ten largest clones take roughly 5.2%. The record originates from a study of blood T cell repertoires in COVID-19. Whole-study context: The study drew acute and convalescent COVID-19 samples from the United States, Italy and Spain. From T cells, B-cell-depleted T cells, or PBMCs came the material, which was cDNA or gDNA.

Seattle participants joined during active infection and were tracked over time. The source of this sequence is an older woman with COVID-19, enrolled during active disease. The chain uses TRBV5-1 and TRBJ2-1; 15 nucleotides align to TRBD2. The source material was peripheral blood. CDR3 nucleotides: TGCGCCAGCAGCTCGACCGGGACTAGCGGGGGGCAGGGGAATGAGCAGTTCTTC. Translated, it gives CASSSTGTSGGQGNEQFF.